The clone carrying this TCR beta chain was found once. Antigen: not known. The data originate from a study of T cells in localized non-small cell lung cancer. Study-wide findings and caveats: Elevated circulating T cell density in blood was associated with longer overall survival. Without multi-region sequencing, intratumor heterogeneity could not be excluded. Median detection of top 100 tumor clones in adjacent lung was 57 clones.

The CDR3 extends over 15 amino acids. The germline V and J ends were trimmed by 0 bases and 4 bases, with 10 bases remaining between them. The germline V gene encodes CDR1 MGHRA and CDR2 YSYEKL. Using immunoSEQ multiplex PCR, the repertoire was profiled, and TCRdb retains in-frame clones only, with some absent. Of under 55,000 clones in the sample, around 82% were seen once. The chain combines TRBV4-1 with TRBJ1-3; the D is unclear. This TCR derives from a woman aged 35 to 70 with stage II lung adenocarcinoma. Sequenced material: PBMCs, taken before any cancer treatment. The CDR3 DNA is TGCGCCAGCAGCCAAGAACCATCAAGCGGAAACACCATATATTTT. It translates to CASSQEPSSGNTIYF.